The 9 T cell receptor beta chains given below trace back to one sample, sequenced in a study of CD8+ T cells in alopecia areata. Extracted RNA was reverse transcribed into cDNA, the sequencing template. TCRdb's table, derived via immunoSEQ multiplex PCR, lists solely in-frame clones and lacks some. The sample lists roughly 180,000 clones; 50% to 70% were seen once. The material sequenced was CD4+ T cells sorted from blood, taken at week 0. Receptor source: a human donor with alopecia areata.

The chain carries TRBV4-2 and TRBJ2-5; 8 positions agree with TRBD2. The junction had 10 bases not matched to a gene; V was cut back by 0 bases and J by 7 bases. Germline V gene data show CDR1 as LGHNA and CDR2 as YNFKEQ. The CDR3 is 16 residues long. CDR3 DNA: TGTGCCAGCAGCCAAGAGTCCAGCGGGGGAGGTGTGACCCAGTACTTC. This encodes CASSQESSGGGVTQYF.

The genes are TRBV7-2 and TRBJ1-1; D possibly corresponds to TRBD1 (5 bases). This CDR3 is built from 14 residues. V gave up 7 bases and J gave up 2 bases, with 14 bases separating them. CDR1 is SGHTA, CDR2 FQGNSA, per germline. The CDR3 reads CASKWGTDNTEAFF. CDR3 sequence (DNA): TGTGCCAGCAAGTGGGGGACTGATAACACTGAAGCTTTCTTT.

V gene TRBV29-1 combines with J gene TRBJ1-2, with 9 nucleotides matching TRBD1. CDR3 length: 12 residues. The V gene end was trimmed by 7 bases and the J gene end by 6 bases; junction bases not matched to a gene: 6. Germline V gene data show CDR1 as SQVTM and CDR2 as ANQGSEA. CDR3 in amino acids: CSGLQGANGYTF. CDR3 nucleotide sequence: TGCAGCGGACTACAGGGGGCAAATGGCTACACCTTC.

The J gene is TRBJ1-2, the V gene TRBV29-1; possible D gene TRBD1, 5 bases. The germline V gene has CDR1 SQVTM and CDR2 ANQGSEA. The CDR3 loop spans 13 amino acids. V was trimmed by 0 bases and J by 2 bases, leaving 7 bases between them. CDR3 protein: CSVEEGPNYGYTF. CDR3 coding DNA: TGCAGCGTTGAAGAGGGACCCAACTATGGCTACACCTTC.

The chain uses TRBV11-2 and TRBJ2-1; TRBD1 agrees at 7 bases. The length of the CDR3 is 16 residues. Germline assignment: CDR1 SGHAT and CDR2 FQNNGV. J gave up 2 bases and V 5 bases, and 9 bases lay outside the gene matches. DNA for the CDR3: TGTGCCAGCAGCCCCAACAGGGGAAGGGCCTACAATGAGCAGTTCTTC. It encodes CASSPNRGRAYNEQFF. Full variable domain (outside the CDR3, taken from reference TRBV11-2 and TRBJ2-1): EAGVAQSPRYKIIEKRQSVAFWCNPISGHATLYWYQQILGQGPKLLIQFQNNGVVDDSQLPKDRFSAERLKGVDSTLKIQPAKLEDSAVYLCASSPNRGRAYNEQFFGPGTRLTVL.

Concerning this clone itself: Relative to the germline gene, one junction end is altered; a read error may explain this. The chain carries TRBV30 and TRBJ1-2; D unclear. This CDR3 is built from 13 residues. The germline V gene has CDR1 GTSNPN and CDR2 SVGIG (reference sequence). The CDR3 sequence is CARSLGRDYGYTF. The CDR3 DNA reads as TGTGCCCGGAGTCTCGGCCGGGACTATGGCTACACCTTC.

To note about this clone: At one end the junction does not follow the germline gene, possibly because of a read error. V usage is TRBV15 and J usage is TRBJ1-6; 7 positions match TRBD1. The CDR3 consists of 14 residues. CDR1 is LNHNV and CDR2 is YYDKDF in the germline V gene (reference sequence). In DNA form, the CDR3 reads TGTGCCACCAGCCGAGACAGGGCTAATTCACCCCTCCACTTT. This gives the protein CATSRDRANSPLHF. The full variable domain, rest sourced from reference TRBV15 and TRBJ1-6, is DAMVIQNPRYQVTQFGKPVTLSCSQTLNHNVMYWYQQKSSQAPKLLFHYYDKDFNNEADTPDNFQSRRPNTSFCFLDIRSPGLGDTAMYLCATSRDRANSPLHFGNGTRLTVT.

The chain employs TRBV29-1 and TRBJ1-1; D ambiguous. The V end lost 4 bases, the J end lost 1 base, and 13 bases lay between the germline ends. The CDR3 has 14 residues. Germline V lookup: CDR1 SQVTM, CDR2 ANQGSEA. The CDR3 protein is CSVATQRGNTEAFF. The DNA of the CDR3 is TGCAGCGTTGCGACACAACGGGGGAACACTGAAGCTTTCTTT.

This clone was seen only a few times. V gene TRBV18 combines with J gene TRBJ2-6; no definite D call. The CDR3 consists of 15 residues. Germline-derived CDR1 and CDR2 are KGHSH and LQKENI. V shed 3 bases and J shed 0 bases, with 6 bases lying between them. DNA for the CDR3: TGTGCCAGCTCACCTGGTGGCTCTGGGGCCAACGTCCTGACTTTC. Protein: CASSPGGSGANVLTF.